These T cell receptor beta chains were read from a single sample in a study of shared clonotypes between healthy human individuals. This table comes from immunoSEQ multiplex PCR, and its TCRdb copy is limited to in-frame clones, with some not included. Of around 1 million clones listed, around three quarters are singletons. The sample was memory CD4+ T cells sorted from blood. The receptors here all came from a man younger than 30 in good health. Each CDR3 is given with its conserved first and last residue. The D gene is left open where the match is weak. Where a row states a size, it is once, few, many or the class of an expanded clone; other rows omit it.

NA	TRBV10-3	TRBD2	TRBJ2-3	CAIGPGGADTQYF	TGTGCCATCGGTCCCGGGGGGGCGGATACGCAGTATTTT
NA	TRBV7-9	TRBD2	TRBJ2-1	CASSWPGLVNEQFF	TGTGCCAGCAGCTGGCCGGGACTAGTCAATGAGCAGTTCTTC
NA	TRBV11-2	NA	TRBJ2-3	CASSLAEIHTDTQYF	TGTGCCAGCAGCTTAGCCGAGATACACACAGATACGCAGTATTTT
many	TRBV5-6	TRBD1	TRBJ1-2	CASSLGGTVYGYTF	TGTGCCAGCAGCTTGGGGGGGACAGTATATGGCTACACCTTC
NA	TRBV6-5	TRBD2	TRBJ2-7	CASSTSGSVYEQYF	TGTGCCAGCAGTACTAGCGGGAGCGTGTACGAGCAGTACTTC
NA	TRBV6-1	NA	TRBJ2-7	CASSASGYEQYF	TGTGCCAGCAGTGCCAGTGGCTACGAGCAGTACTTC
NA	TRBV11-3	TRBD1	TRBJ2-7	CASSSKPGGHEQYF	TGTGCCAGCAGCTCCAAACCAGGGGGTCACGAGCAGTACTTC
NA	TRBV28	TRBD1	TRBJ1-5	CASSFPGGGLGQPQHF	TGTGCCAGCAGTTTCCCAGGGGGGGGATTGGGTCAGCCCCAGCATTTT
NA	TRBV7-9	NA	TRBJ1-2	CASSLEVGENGYTF	TGTGCCAGCAGCTTAGAGGTGGGGGAGAATGGCTACACCTTC
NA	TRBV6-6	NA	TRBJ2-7	CASSGGSGRTYEQYF	TGTGCCAGCAGTGGGGGCTCGGGACGGACCTACGAGCAGTACTTC
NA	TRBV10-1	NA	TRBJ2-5	CASSRQVQETQYF	TGCGCCAGCAGTCGACAGGTCCAAGAGACCCAGTACTTC
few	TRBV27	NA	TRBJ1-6	CASSFRSSYNSPLHF	TGTGCCAGCAGTTTCCGAAGCTCCTATAATTCACCCCTCCACTTT
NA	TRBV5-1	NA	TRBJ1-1	CASSLGGADSEAFF	TGCGCCAGCAGCTTGGGGGGCGCGGACTCTGAAGCTTTCTTT
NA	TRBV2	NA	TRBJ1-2	CASLGAFNYGYTF	TGTGCCAGCCTAGGGGCCTTTAACTATGGCTACACCTTC
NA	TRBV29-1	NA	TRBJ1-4	CSVMTDGQGRLFF	TGCAGCGTTATGACCGATGGTCAAGGGAGACTGTTTTTT
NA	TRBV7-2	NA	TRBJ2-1	CASSLIGGSQAPEQFF	TGTGCCAGCAGCTTAATCGGGGGATCACAGGCACCCGAGCAGTTCTTC
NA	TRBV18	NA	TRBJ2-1	CASSPPAGNNEQFF	TGTGCCAGCTCACCACCGGCAGGGAACAATGAGCAGTTCTTC
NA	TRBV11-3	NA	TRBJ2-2	CASSSEAPGELFF	TGTGCCAGCAGCTCCGAGGCCCCCGGGGAGCTGTTTTTT
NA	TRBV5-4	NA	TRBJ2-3	CASSSWTAADTQYF	TGTGCCAGCAGCTCGTGGACAGCGGCAGATACGCAGTATTTT
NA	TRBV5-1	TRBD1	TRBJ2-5	CASSLTGGSGLETQYF	TGCGCCAGCAGCTTAACAGGGGGCAGTGGGTTAGAGACCCAGTACTTC
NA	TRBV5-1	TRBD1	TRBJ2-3	CASSHQGANTDTQYF	TGCGCCAGCAGCCACCAGGGGGCGAATACAGATACGCAGTATTTT
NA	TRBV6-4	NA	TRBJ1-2	CASSTEGRGGYTF	TGTGCCAGCAGTACAGAAGGGAGAGGCGGCTACACCTTC
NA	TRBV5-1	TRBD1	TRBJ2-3	CASGGQGGTDTQYF	TGCGCCAGCGGCGGACAGGGCGGGACAGATACGCAGTATTTT
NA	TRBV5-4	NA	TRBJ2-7	CASRGTGSEQYF	TGTGCCAGCAGAGGAACAGGGTCCGAGCAGTACTTC
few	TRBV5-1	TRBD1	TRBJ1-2	CASSLKGQGSGYTF	TGCGCCAGCAGCTTGAAGGGACAGGGAAGCGGCTACACCTTC
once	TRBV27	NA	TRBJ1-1	CASSLLRTDTEAFF	TGTGCCAGCAGTCTATTAAGGACGGACACTGAAGCTTTCTTT
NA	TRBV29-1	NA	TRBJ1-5	CSVGTVDSNQPQHF	TGCAGCGTTGGGACGGTGGATAGCAATCAGCCCCAGCATTTT
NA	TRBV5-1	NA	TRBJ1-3	CASSKARDQTSGNTIYF	TGCGCCAGCAGCAAGGCCCGGGACCAAACCTCTGGAAACACCATATATTTT
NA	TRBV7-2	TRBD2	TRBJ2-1	CASSPGLGGNEQFF	TGTGCCAGCAGCCCCGGACTAGGAGGCAATGAGCAGTTCTTC
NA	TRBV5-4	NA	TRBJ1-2	CASSLWVGNYGYTF	TGTGCCAGCAGCTTGTGGGTAGGGAACTATGGCTACACCTTC
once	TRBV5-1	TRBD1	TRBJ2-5	CASSLQGAGETQYF	TGCGCCAGCAGCTTACAGGGGGCAGGGGAGACCCAGTACTTC
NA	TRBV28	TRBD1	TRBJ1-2	CASSLGQGVYGYTF	TGTGCCAGCAGTTTGGGACAGGGAGTCTATGGCTACACCTTC
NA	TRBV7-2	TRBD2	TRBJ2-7	CASSLSSGVYEQYF	TGTGCCAGCAGCTTATCTAGCGGGGTGTACGAGCAGTACTTC
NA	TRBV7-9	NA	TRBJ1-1	CASSPRGSLTMNTEAFF	TGTGCCAGCAGCCCAAGGGGCAGTCTCACGATGAACACTGAAGCTTTCTTT
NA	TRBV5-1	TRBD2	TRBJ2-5	CASSSGLQETQYF	TGCGCCAGCAGCTCGGGACTACAAGAGACCCAGTACTTC
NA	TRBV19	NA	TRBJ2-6	CASSKQVAGANVLTF	TGTGCCAGTAGTAAACAGGTAGCTGGGGCCAACGTCCTGACTTTC
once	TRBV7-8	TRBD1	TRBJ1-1	CASSLAGQKNTEAFF	TGTGCCAGCAGCTTAGCGGGACAGAAGAACACTGAAGCTTTCTTT
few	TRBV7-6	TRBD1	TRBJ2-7	CASSLGAGGDVIYEQYF	TGTGCCAGCAGCTTAGGGGCAGGGGGCGACGTTATTTACGAGCAGTACTTC
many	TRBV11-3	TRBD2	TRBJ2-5	CASSSGLAGQETQYF	TGTGCCAGCAGCAGCGGACTAGCGGGTCAAGAGACCCAGTACTTC
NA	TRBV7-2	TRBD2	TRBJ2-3	CASSLGSAGGVTDTQYF	TGTGCCAGCAGCTTAGGTTCAGCGGGGGGTGTCACAGATACGCAGTATTTT
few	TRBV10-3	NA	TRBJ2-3	CAISAPDREGTDTQYF	TGTGCCATCTCCGCCCCCGACAGGGAGGGAACAGATACGCAGTATTTT